This T cell receptor (beta chain) derives from a study of blood T cell repertoires in COVID-19. Study information: COVID-19 samples from acute and convalescent phases originated in the United States, Italy and Spain.

The method was immunoSEQ multiplex PCR; TCRdb's version includes in-frame clones alone and lacks a portion of them. The sample holds over 120,000 clones, around 81% seen once. CDR1 and CDR2 from the germline V gene are SGHVS and FNYEAQ. With V trimmed by 5 bases and J by 4 bases, 13 bases remained unmatched. The CDR3 consists of 16 residues. The V call is TRBV7-6, the J call TRBJ2-5, with 7 bases that match TRBD1. Sequenced sample: peripheral blood. The receptor was derived from a human donor in a cohort sampled during active COVID-19. The CDR3 here is CASSATPGQMGETQYF. CDR3 DNA sequence: TGTGCCAGCAGCGCCACTCCGGGACAGATGGGAGAGACCCAGTACTTC.